This T cell receptor beta chain was recorded in a study of metastatic and nonmetastatic thyroid tumors. Study at large: Peripheral blood and tumor or nodule samples from malignant and benign thyroid patients were compared. Overall study findings and caveats: It was reportedly found that TCR beta diversity was significantly higher in malignant thyroid tumors than in benign nodules, a difference seen in both blood and tumor samples.

J gave up 1 base and V 4 bases, and 10 bases lay outside the gene matches. The length of the CDR3 is 18 residues. Germline loops: CDR1 MDHEN, CDR2 SYDVKM. This clone was counted between two and nine times. Its antigen is as yet unknown. TCRdb redid the clone calls on the PCR reads using MiXCR. The sample yields tens of thousands of clones, roughly 22% seen once. Patients were all untreated before their thyroid surgery. The rearrangement links TRBV28 to TRBJ2-2; 9 bases are shared with TRBD2. Sequences were obtained from blood. This receptor was taken from a female donor with papillary thyroid cancer or a benign thyroid nodule (not recorded which). Some clones in this sample may be carry-over from other donors' samples. The CDR3 DNA sequence: TGTGCCAGCAGTTCCGGGACTAGCTCCGGGGGGAACACCGGGGAGCTGTTTTTT. Encoded protein: CASSSGTSSGGNTGELFF.